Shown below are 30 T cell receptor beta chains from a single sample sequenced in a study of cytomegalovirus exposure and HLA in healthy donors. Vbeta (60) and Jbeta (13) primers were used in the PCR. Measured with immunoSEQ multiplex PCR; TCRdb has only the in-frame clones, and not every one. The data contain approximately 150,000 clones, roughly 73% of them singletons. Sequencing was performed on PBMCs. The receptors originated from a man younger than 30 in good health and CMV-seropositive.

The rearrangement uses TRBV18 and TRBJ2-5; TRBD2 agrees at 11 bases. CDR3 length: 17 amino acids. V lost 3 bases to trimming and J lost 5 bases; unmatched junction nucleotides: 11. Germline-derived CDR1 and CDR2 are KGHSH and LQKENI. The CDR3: CASSPPGLADPQETQYF. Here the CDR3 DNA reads TGTGCCAGCTCACCGCCGGGACTAGCGGACCCTCAGGAGACCCAGTACTTC.

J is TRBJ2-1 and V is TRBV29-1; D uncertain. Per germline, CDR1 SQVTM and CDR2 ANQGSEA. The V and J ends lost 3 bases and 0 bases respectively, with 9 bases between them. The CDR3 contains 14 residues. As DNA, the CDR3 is TGCAGCGTTGATACTATGAGCTCCTACAATGAGCAGTTCTTC. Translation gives CSVDTMSSYNEQFF.

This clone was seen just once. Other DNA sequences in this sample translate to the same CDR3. The CDR3 region has the DNA TGTGCCAGCAGCCCCCCGGGGGGGTCGAACATTCAGTACTTC. This translates into CASSPPGGSNIQYF. This sequence joins TRBV7-2 and TRBJ2-4; 8 nucleotides match TRBD2. Germline assignment: CDR1 SGHTA and CDR2 FQGNSA. The ends lost 5 bases at V and 7 bases at J; junction bases unmatched: 7. The CDR3 extends over 14 amino acids.

The CDR3 protein is CASSSLLGAGGDTGELFF. CDR3 DNA sequence: TGTGCCAGCAGTTCCCTCCTAGGCGCGGGGGGAGACACCGGGGAGCTGTTTTTT. V gene TRBV27 combines with J gene TRBJ2-2; 8 positions agree with TRBD2. Germline CDR1 reads MNHEY; CDR2 reads SMNVEV (reference sequence). Germline trimming cut 4 bases from V and 3 bases from J; bases unmatched to any gene: 13. The CDR3 has 18 amino acids.

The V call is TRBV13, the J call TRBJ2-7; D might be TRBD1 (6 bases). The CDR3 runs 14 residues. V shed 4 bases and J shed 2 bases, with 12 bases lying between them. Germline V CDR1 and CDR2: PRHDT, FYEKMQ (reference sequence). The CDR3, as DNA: TGTGCCAGCAGCTACCGGGACACTACCTACGAGCAGTACTTC. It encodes CASSYRDTTYEQYF.

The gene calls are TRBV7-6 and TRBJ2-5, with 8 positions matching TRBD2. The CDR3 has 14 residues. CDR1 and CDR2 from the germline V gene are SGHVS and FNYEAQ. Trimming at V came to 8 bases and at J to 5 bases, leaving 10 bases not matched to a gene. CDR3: CASGRIGTRETQYF. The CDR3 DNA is TGTGCCAGCGGGCGGATCGGGACTAGGGAGACCCAGTACTTC.

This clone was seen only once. CDR3 DNA sequence: TGTGCCACCAGCAGAGATCGAGTCCCTGGAAACACCATATATTTT. Amino acids: CATSRDRVPGNTIYF. The chain uses TRBV15 and TRBJ1-3, with D unclear. CDR1 is LNHNV and CDR2 is YYDKDF in the germline V gene (reference sequence). The CDR3 spans 15 residues. Trimming shortened V by 0 bases and J by 2 bases, and 8 bases separated the two germline ends.

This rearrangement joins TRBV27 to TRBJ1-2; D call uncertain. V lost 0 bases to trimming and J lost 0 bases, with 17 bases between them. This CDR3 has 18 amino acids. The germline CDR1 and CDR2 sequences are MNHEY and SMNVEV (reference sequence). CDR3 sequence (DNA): TGTGCCAGCAGTTTATCCGGAACAATCAGACAAACTAACTATGGCTACACCTTC. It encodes CASSLSGTIRQTNYGYTF.

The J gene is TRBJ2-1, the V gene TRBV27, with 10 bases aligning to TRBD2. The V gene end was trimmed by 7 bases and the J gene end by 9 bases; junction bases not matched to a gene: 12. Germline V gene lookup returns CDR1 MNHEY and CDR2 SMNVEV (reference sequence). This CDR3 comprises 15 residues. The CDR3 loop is CASTKAGGHYSEQFF. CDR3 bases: TGTGCCAGCACCAAAGCGGGAGGGCATTATAGTGAGCAGTTCTTC.

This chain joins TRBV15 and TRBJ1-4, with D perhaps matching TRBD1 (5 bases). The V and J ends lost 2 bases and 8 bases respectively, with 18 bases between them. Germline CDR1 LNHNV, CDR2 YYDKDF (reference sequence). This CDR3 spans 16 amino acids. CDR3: CATSRPWGRREEKLFF. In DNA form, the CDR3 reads TGTGCCACCAGCAGACCCTGGGGACGGCGGGAGGAAAAACTGTTTTTT.

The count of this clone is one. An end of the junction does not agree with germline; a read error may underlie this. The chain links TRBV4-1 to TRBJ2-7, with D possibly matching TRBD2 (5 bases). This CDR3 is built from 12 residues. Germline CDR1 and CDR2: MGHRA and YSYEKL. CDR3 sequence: CASSQIYGEQHF. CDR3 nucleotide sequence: TGCGCCAGCAGCCAGATTTATGGGGAGCAGCACTTC.

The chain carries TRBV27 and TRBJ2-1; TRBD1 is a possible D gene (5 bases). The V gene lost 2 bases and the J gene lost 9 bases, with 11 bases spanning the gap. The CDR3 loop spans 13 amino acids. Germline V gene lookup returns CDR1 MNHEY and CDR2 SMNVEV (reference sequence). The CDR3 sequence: CASSLQGSTEQFF. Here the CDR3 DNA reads TGTGCCAGCAGTTTACAGGGCAGCACTGAGCAGTTCTTC.

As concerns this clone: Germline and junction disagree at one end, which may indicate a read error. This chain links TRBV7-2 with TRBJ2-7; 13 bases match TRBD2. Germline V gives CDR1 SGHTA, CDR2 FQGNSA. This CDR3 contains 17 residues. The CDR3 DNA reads TGTGCCAGCAGCCTAGCCCCGGGACTAGCGGGATTCTACGAGCAGTACTTC. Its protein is CASSLAPGLAGFYEQYF.

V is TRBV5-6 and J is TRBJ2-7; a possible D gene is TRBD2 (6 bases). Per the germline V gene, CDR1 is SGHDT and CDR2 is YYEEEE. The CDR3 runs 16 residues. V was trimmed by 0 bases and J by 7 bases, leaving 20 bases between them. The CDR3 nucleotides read TGTGCCAGCAGCTTGGCCCTCGGGGAGGTTTTGCGAGAGCAGTACTTC. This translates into CASSLALGEVLREQYF. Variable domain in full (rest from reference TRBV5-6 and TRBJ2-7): DAGVTQSPTHLIKTRGQQVTLRCSPKSGHDTVSWYQQALGQGPQFIFQYYEEEERQRGNFPDRFSGHQFPNYSSELNVNALLLGDSALYLCASSLALGEVLREQYFGPGTRLTVT.

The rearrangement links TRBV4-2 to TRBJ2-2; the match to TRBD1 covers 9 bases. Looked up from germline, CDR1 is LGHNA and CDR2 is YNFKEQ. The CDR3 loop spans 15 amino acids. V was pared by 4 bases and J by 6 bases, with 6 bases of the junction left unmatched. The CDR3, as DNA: TGTGCCAGCAGCCGAGGGACAGGGTGGGCCGGGGAGCTGTTTTTT. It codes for CASSRGTGWAGELFF.

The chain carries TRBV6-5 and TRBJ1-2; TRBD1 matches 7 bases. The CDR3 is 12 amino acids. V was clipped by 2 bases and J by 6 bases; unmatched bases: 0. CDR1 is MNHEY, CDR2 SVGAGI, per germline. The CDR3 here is CASSYRGHGYTF. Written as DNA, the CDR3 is TGTGCCAGCAGTTACAGGGGGCATGGCTACACCTTC.

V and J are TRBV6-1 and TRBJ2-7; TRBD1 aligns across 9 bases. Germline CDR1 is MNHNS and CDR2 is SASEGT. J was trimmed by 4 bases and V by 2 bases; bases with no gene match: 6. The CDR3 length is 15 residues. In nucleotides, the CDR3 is TGTGCCAGCAGTGAACTACCGGGACAGGGTTACGAGCAGTACTTC. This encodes CASSELPGQGYEQYF.

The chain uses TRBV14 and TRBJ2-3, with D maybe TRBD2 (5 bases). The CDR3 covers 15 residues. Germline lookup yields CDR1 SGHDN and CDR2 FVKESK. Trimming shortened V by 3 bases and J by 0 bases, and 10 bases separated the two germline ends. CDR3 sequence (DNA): TGTGCCAGCAGCCACAGCGGAGGTAGCACAGATACGCAGTATTTT. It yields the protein CASSHSGGSTDTQYF.

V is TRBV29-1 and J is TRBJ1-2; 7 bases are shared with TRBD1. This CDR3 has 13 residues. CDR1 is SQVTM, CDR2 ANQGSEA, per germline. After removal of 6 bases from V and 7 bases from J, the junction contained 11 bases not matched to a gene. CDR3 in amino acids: CSVKIQGDSGYTF. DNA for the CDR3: TGCAGCGTCAAAATCCAGGGGGACTCTGGCTACACCTTC.

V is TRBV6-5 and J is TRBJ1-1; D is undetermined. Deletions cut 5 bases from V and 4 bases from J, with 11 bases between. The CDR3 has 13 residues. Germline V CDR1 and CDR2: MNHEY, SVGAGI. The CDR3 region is CASSPPGVTEAFF. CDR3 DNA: TGTGCCAGCAGTCCCCCCGGGGTCACTGAAGCTTTCTTT.

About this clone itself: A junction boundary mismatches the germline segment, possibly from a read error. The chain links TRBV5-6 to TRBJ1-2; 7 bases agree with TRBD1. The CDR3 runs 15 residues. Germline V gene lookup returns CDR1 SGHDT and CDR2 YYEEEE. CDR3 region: CASSQGQGSLGGYPF. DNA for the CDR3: TGTGCCAGCAGTCAAGGCCAGGGTTCCTTAGGGGGCTACCCCTTC.

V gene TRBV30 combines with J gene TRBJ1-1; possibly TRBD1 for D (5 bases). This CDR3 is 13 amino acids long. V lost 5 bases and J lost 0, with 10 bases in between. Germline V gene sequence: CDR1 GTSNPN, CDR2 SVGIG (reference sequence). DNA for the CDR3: TGTGCCTGGGACCGGGACTTGAACACTGAAGCTTTCTTT. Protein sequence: CAWDRDLNTEAFF.

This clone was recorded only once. In nucleotides, the CDR3 is TGTGCCAGCAGTGTGATAGCGGGTATCTTTTATACGCAGTATTTT. Its translation: CASSVIAGIFYTQYF. The rearrangement uses TRBV27 and TRBJ2-3, with 7 bases aligning to TRBD2. The trim removed 5 bases at V and 7 bases at J, leaving 12 bases unmatched. This CDR3 contains 15 residues. Germline V CDR1 and CDR2: MNHEY, SMNVEV (reference sequence).

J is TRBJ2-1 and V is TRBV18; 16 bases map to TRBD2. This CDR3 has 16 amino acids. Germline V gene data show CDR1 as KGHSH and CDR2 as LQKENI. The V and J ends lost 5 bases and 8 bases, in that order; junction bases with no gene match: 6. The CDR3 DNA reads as TGTGCCAGCTCAAAGCCGGGACTAGCGGGAGGGGATGAGCAGTTCTTC. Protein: CASSKPGLAGGDEQFF.

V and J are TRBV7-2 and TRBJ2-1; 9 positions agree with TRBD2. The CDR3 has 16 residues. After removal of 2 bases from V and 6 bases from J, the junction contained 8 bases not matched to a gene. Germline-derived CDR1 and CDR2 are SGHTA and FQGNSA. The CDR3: CASSLNELAGINEQFF. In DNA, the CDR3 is TGTGCCAGCAGCTTAAATGAGCTAGCGGGGATCAATGAGCAGTTCTTC.

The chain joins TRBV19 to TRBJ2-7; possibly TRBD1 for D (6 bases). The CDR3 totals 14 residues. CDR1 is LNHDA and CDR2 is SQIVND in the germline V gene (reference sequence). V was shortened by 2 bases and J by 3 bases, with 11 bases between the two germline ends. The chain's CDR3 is CASSIYGQSYEQYF. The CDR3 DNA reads TGTGCCAGTAGTATATATGGACAGAGCTACGAGCAGTACTTC.

In DNA, the CDR3 is TGCGCCAGCACGCACGGTTCCGGCTACGAGCAGTACTTC. Protein product: CASTHGSGYEQYF. The rearrangement joins TRBV5-1 to TRBJ2-7; D is undetermined. Germline CDR1 reads SGHRS; CDR2 reads YFSETQ. V was pared by 6 bases and J by 3 bases, with 13 bases between. The CDR3 totals 13 residues.

CDR3 in DNA: TGTGCCAGTCGAAATACGAGGCTAAAACTGTTTTTT. Its protein product is CASRNTRLKLFF. This rearrangement joins TRBV19 to TRBJ1-4; no firm D call. Germline CDR1 reads LNHDA; CDR2 reads SQIVND (reference sequence). Trimming removed 8 bases from V and 10 bases from J, with 14 bases in between. CDR3 length equals 12 residues. Full variable domain (missing parts from reference TRBV19 and TRBJ1-4): DGGITQSPKYLFRKEGQNVTLSCEQNLNHDAMYWYRQDPGQGLRLIYYSQIVNDFQKGDIAEGYSVSREKKESFPLTVTSAQKNPTAFYLCASRNTRLKLFFGSGTQLSVL.

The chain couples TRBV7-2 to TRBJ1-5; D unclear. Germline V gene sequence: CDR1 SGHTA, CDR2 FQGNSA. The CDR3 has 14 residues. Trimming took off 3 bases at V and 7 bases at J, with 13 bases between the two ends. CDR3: CASSLLGSGQPQHF. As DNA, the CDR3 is TGTGCCAGCAGCTTGCTGGGGAGTGGACAGCCCCAGCATTTT.

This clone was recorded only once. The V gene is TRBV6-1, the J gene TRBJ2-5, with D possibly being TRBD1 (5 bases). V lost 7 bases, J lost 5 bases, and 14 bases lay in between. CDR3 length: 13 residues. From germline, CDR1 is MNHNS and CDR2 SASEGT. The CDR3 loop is CASTWGLGETQYF. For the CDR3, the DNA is TGTGCCAGCACTTGGGGCTTGGGGGAGACCCAGTACTTC.